This TCR beta chain was found in a study of technical replicates of blood from several donors. This table comes from immunoSEQ multiplex PCR, and its TCRdb copy is limited to in-frame clones, with some not included. The data show 75,000 to 90,000 clones, with over 85% seen just once and about 0.23% held by the top ten. The germline V and J ends were trimmed by 3 bases and 3 bases, with 24 bases remaining between them. The CDR3 is 18 amino acids. The germline V gene encodes CDR1 MDHEN and CDR2 SYDVKM. Source material: T cells isolated from PBMCs. This chain uses TRBV28 with TRBJ2-7; D is perhaps TRBD1 (6 bases). The sequence derives from a human donor in good health. This CDR3 is CASSFIPLVVKGGYEQYF. CDR3 coding DNA: TGTGCCAGCAGTTTTATCCCCTTAGTGGTTAAAGGGGGCTACGAGCAGTACTTC.